This paragraph reports one TCR beta chain. The antigen is not known. The data belong to a study of regulatory T cells in long-lasting Graves disease. Study-level information: Graves' patients, diagnosed recently, had received antithyroid drugs under 3 months.

For TCR beta, libraries came from iRepertoire HTBI primers and Arm-PCR of CDR3 regions. TCRdb analysed the multiplex PCR reads with MiXCR anew, one entry per CDR3 protein. The data contain about 220,000 distinct CDR3 sequences, roughly 19% of them singletons. Sample time point: newly diagnosed GD, antithyroid drugs for less than 3 months. Preparation of the TCR library used RNA extracted from PBMCs. Study-level results: Compared with new cases, persistent Graves' patients showed reduced TCR diversity. Accuracy may have suffered from the small sample size.

There are 14 residues in the CDR3. V was shortened by 5 bases and J by 2 bases, with 12 bases between the two germline ends. Germline CDR1 is SGHDT and CDR2 is YYEEEE. This sample was also put to use in a study of T cells in Graves' hyperthyroidism and ophthalmopathy.

J is TRBJ2-3 and V is TRBV5-6, with D possibly TRBD2 on 6 matching bases. The sequence derives from a woman aged 25 to 39 with Graves disease. The material sequenced was peripheral blood mononuclear cells (PBMCs), taken at new diagnosis, from a patient treated with antithyroid drugs. DNA for the CDR3: TGTGCCAGCAGGTCGGGAGTCTACACAGATACGCAGTATTTT. It encodes CASRSGVYTDTQYF.